This TCR beta chain is drawn from a study of naive and memory T cell subsets (dated by TCRdb to the late 2010s). Regarding the complete study: Sorted naive and memory T cell subsets from peripheral blood were analyzed in the study using a UMI-based, open-source pipeline for TCR alpha and beta sequencing. The results of the functional CMV T cell responses matched the IgG serology results in every case. RNA was DNase-treated and reverse transcribed with TCR constant-region primers, mostly using SuperScript III.

From the second PCR step on, the TCR alpha and beta chain libraries were amplified in separate reactions. Donor CMV status was determined by IFNgamma production from CD4+ T cells after overnight stimulation of fresh PBMCs with CMV viral lysate. CD4 T cells were positively selected using Miltenyi beads, after which CD8 T cells were positively selected from the CD4-negative fraction. Cells stained for CD3, CD4, CD8, CD45RA, CD27 and a live/dead dye were sorted on a BD Aria II into four subsets by CD45RA and CD27. Blood came from three healthy volunteers, each fractionated into CD4 and CD8 T cells and then into four differentiation subsets. About 110 ml of peripheral blood was collected from each donor, and PBMC were isolated by Ficoll-Paque PLUS density-gradient centrifugation. The sorted cells were lysed in RLT buffer, after which RNA was extracted using a Qiagen RNeasy kit and kept at -80 degrees C.

Libraries were prepared through UMI-ligation and nested PCR. The beta constant-region primer was an equimolar mix of two oligonucleotides covering both TRBC1 and TRBC2. Four rounds of PCR were used to amplify ligated cDNA, with nested alpha and beta constant-region primers being used together with the SP2 primer. A single-stranded oligonucleotide containing the SP2 primer and a 12-nucleotide UMI was joined to the 3' end of the cDNA by T4 RNA ligase 1. Incubation of the ligation reaction lasted roughly 19-24 hours at 16 degrees C. PCR2 was usually performed as a SYBR Green qPCR and halted at a preset threshold so that over-amplification would not occur. Every purification after the first one was done using Agencourt AMPure XP magnetic beads. Library quantification was done by Qubit, followed by a TapeStation check on which the main peak was expected at around 650 bp. Sequencing of the pooled libraries was done on an Illumina MiSeq using v2 2x251 paired-end kits, which typically yielded about 1-2.3 million reads per sample. Each sample library was pooled at approximately 3.7 nM, and roughly 5-7.5% PhiX was included to improve cluster recognition. The authors processed their data as follows. V and J genes were assigned to Demultiplexor-processed FASTQ reads by Decombinator through tag matching, with a single base-pair mismatch being allowed. UMIs were used by Collapsinator to correct both sequencing errors and frequency errors arising from PCR heterogeneity. TCRs were translated and CDR3s were extracted from the conserved cysteine to the FGXG phenylalanine by CDR3Translator, with non-productive sequences being flagged. Repertoires were subsampled to equal numbers of UMI-defined TCRs before Gini, Shannon entropy and inverse Simpson indices were calculated. Clonotype abundance distributions were fitted to a power law by maximum likelihood within the linear range. For one naive CD8 sample, the pipeline and MIGEC produced similar UMI counts, unique TCR numbers and clonal distributions. Repertoires were searched for around 7,000 CMV-associated CDR3 sequences compiled from VDJdb and a published dataset. TCRdb reran the public reads through fastp at Q25 and MiXCR, keeping productive beta chains. Entries that share a CDR3 protein sequence are merged under the most common genes and DNA. TCRdb assigned the V and J calls; the authors' analysis was not used. Here the sample has over 100,000 distinct CDR3 sequences; roughly 36% occur a single time. The ten largest clonotypes hold less than 1% of the sample.

Study-wide conclusions, independent of this receptor: No ground truth was available to validate the repertoire findings for the naive and memory subsets. Single alpha or beta chain sequences, rather than paired alpha/beta receptors, were used to define clonotypes. RNA-based TCR counts may be affected by expression changes linked to T cell activation and differentiation. Once error correction was done, more than 85% of naive TCR sequences showed up just once, which made the naive abundance distributions much steeper than those of the memory subsets. In both CD4 and CD8 cells, going from naive through CM, EM and EMRA, the Gini index went up while Shannon and inverse Simpson diversity went down. The abundance of TCRs followed a power law with an exponent that differed between naive and memory subsets yet stayed consistent across the three individuals.

With regard to this clonotype: No antigen is known for it. The record has no base qualities; no much larger clone is one base away.

V lost 2 bases and J lost 6 bases, and the count of bases not matched to a germline gene is 5. From the cysteine up to the phenylalanine, the CDR3 has a length of 15 residues. The only DNA kept is the CDR3, 45 bases in frame from the first base. Input material: central memory CD4+ T cells from blood. The cell subset or site tag for this specimen amounts to: central memory, CD45RA- CD27+. The V and J genes are TRBV12-3 or TRBV12-4 and TRBJ2-1; 9 bases in the junction line up with TRBD2. The clonotype was recovered from a human donor in good health. The CDR3 loop reads CASSLQSGRSNEQFF. The nucleotide sequence reads TGTGCCAGCAGTTTACAAAGCGGGAGGTCCAATGAGCAGTTCTTC.